The 18 T cell receptor beta chains reported below all come from one sample, sequenced in a study of tumor-infiltrating lymphocytes in primary liver carcinoma. TCR beta cDNA was made from 450 to 500 ng total RNA with a constant-region primer. Each TCR beta library was derived from three nested multiplex PCR rounds that employed slightly modified ARM-PCR. The study ran its first two PCR rounds for 9 to 10 cycles each, using TRBV1-TRBV30 forward primers and a C-beta reverse primer. TCRdb used MiXCR to reprocess the multiplex PCR reads, holding one entry per CDR3 protein. The sample has 45,000 to 55,000 distinct CDR3 sequences; about 73% are singletons. Investigators took RNA and DNA out together from roughly 21-30 mg of unsorted bulk tissue. The sequenced sample consisted of liver tumor tissue from sampling region 2. Subset here: tumor region T2, inferior pole. Receptor source: a man aged 35-49 years with primary liver carcinoma and hepatitis B virus infection.

Points on this clonotype: A read error may explain this, as a much larger clone is one base away. V is TRBV5-1 and J is TRBJ2-1; weak D call: TRBD1 (5 bases). From germline, CDR1 is SGHRS and CDR2 YFSETQ. The CDR3 totals 17 residues. This CDR3 is CASSLKEKGNSYSEQFF. The CDR3 DNA is TGCGCCAGCAGCTTGAAGGAAAAGGGGAACTCCTACAGTGAGCAGTTCTTC.

This chain connects TRBV6-2 or TRBV6-3 to TRBJ2-3; no reliable D call. The J call may not be correct, given that the DNA end is closer to TRBJ1-5. The CDR3 runs to 16 residues. In germline, CDR1 is MNHEY, CDR2 SVGEGT. CDR3 sequence (DNA): TGTGCCAGCAGTGGCTCCACAGTGGGTTACACGGATACGCAGCATTTT. Protein product: CASSGSTVGYTDTQHF.

This clonotype showed up just once. One end of the junction varies from germline; a read error may be responsible. The chain recombines TRBV6-2 or TRBV6-3 with TRBJ1-5; D is perhaps TRBD1 (6 bases). The germline V gene has CDR1 MNHEY and CDR2 SVGEGT. The CDR3 extends over 15 amino acids. The CDR3 sequence is CGSTYRSGGNQPQHF. As DNA, the CDR3 is TGTGGCAGCACTTACCGCTCAGGGGGCAATCAGCCCCAGCATTTT.

This clonotype was detected once. The junction departs from germline at one end; a sequencing error may be responsible. V gene TRBV6-5 combines with J gene TRBJ2-7, with D perhaps matching TRBD1 or TRBD2 (7 bases each). CDR1 MNHEY and CDR2 SVGAGI come from the germline V gene. This CDR3 is 18 amino acids long. Written as DNA, the CDR3 is TGTGCCAGCAGTTTGGGGCAGGGGGGAGGGGTGGCTGCCTACGACCAGTACTTC. The encoded protein is CASSLGQGGGVAAYDQYF.

This clonotype was recorded once. Sequence at one end of the junction differs from germline and may be a read error. The CDR3 region has the DNA TGTGCCAACAGCCAAGACTACACCCCGGAGTTCCAAGAGACCCAGTACTTC. The encoded protein is CANSQDYTPEFQETQYF. This rearrangement joins TRBV14 to TRBJ2-5; D is possibly TRBD2 (5 bases). Germline V gene sequence: CDR1 SGHDN, CDR2 FVKESK. This CDR3 region has 17 residues.

As concerns this clonotype: The germline gene is not matched at one end of the junction; a read error may be the cause. The chain joins TRBV4-1 to TRBJ1-3; no firm D call. Germline CDR1 reads MGHRA; CDR2 reads YSYEKL. This CDR3 contains 19 residues. The CDR3 nucleotides are TGCGCCAGCAGCCAGGCCGTATGGGGAATGCTACGGTCTGGAAACACCATATGTTTT. This sequence encodes CASSQAVWGMLRSGNTICF.

This clonotype was seen ten or more times. The V call is TRBV12-3 or TRBV12-4, the J call TRBJ1-6; no clear D. The CDR3 spans 13 residues. Trimming took 6 bases from V and 5 from J, leaving 8 bases between them. As DNA, the CDR3 is TGTGCCAGCAGCTCTACAAATAATTCACCCCTCCACTTT. Protein: CASSSTNNSPLHF.

Notes on this clonotype: Germline is not matched at one junction end, which may reflect a read error. The chain has TRBV10-3 and TRBJ2-3, with 11 bases aligning to TRBD2. The CDR3 covers 15 residues. Germline CDR1 and CDR2: ENHRY and SYGVKD. The CDR3 nucleotides are TGTGCCATCAGTGCTGAGACTAGCGGGACCTTTATGCAGTGTTTT. Translation gives CAISAETSGTFMQCF.

The chain combines TRBV11-2 with TRBJ2-1, with a possible D match to TRBD2 (5 bases). CDR1 and CDR2 from the germline V gene are SGHAT and FQNNGV. V lost 6 bases, J lost 9 bases, and 18 bases lay in between. This CDR3 region has 14 residues. CDR3 region: CASSSAGLGSEQFF. CDR3 bases: TGTGCCAGCAGTTCGGCGGGCCTTGGGAGTGAGCAGTTCTTC.

As regards this clonotype: The junction and the germline gene differ at one end; a read error may be behind it. The chain employs TRBV12-5 and TRBJ2-2; TRBD1 is a possible D gene (7 bases). Germline V gives CDR1 LGHNT, CDR2 FRNRAP. CDR3 size: 14 residues. This CDR3 reads CASAADRNGGELLF. DNA for the CDR3: TGTGCTAGTGCCGCGGACAGGAACGGCGGGGAGCTACTTTTT.

In regard to this clonotype: Likely a read error: the CDR3 ends without its conserved phenylalanine or tryptophan. Because the CDR3's place on the DNA is in doubt, the DNA is left out and the CDR3 is given as listed by TCRdb. The V gene is TRBV5-1, the J gene TRBJ2-1; the table's D gene call, TRBD1, was not cross checked with the DNA. The CDR3 sequence runs 15 residues, both termini included. Germline V gene sequence: CDR1 SGHRS, CDR2 YFSETQ. The CDR3 protein is CASSPTGAVNNEQLL.

Concerning this clonotype: The junction shows a germline mismatch at one end, possibly a read error. V is TRBV16 and J is TRBJ1-4; D uncertain. CDR1 and CDR2 from the germline V gene are KGHSY and FQNENV. This CDR3 has 15 residues. CDR3 nucleotides: TGTGTCAGCAACCAATCGGAGGCAACTAATGAAAAACTGTTTTTT. Translation: CVSNQSEATNEKLFF.

Concerning this clonotype: Since no conserved phenylalanine or tryptophan closes the CDR3, a read error is the likely cause. This chain uses TRBV5-1 with TRBJ1-4, with TRBD1 matching over 8 bases. The length of the CDR3 is 15 residues. Losses at the gene ends were 6 bases for V and 5 bases for J; bases not matched to a gene: 9. Germline values: CDR1 SGHRS, CDR2 YFSETQ. CDR3 loop: CASNLGTGQNEKLFY. In DNA form, the CDR3 reads TGCGCCAGCAACTTAGGGACAGGCCAGAATGAAAAACTGTTTTAT.

This clonotype was counted a few times. This may be a read error: a much more frequent sequence differs by one nucleotide. This chain joins TRBV2 and TRBJ2-3; no clear D. Germline V lookup: CDR1 SNHLY, CDR2 FYNNEI. CDR3 length: 14 residues. For the CDR3, the DNA is TGTGTCAGCAGCGCCAATCTGATTTGGGATACGCAGTATTTT. Its translation is CVSSANLIWDTQYF.

Of note for this clonotype: A much larger clone sits a single nucleotide away, making a read error possible. The genes are TRBV28 and TRBJ2-5; 7 nucleotides line up with TRBD2. Germline V gives CDR1 MDHEN, CDR2 SYDVKM. The length of the CDR3 is 15 residues. The CDR3 DNA is TGTACCTCCTCAGATCACCATAGCGGGTGGGAGACCCAGTACTTC. As protein: CTSSDHHSGWETQYF.

This clonotype showed up just a few times. The chain's CDR3 is CAISQGQGDYEQYF. DNA of the CDR3: TGTGCCATCAGCCAAGGACAGGGAGACTACGAGCAGTACTTC. This chain links TRBV10-3 with TRBJ2-7; 8 nucleotides match TRBD1. CDR3 length equals 14 residues. Germline V CDR1 and CDR2: ENHRY, SYGVKD. V shed 6 bases, J shed 3 bases, and the junction held 7 bases outside the gene matches.

Turning to this clonotype: At one boundary the junction diverges from the germline segment, which might be a read error. V usage is TRBV11-2 and J usage is TRBJ2-1; 9 bases match TRBD2. This CDR3 is built from 16 residues. Germline lookup yields CDR1 SGHAT and CDR2 FQNNGV. The CDR3 loop reads CASSSRPSGGIYEEFF. CDR3 in DNA: TGTGCCAGCAGCTCGCGCCCCAGCGGGGGGATCTACGAGGAGTTTTTC.

Details on this clonotype: This may come from a read error, since a much larger clone is one base off. This chain uses TRBV5-1 with TRBJ2-5; D not certain. The germline V gene encodes CDR1 SGHRS and CDR2 YFSETQ. The CDR3 totals 13 residues. V was cut by 3 bases and J by 7 bases, with 13 bases left in between. The CDR3 DNA sequence: TGCGCCAGCAGCTCGAAGCAATACGGGACCCAGTACTTC. It translates to CASSSKQYGTQYF.